This T cell receptor beta chain appears in the sequencing data of a study of T-cell reconstitution after alpha-beta-depleted transplantation in children. Regarding the study as a whole: Reported findings indicate that, about two months after transplant, alpha-beta T cells came from several hundred expanded clones, which were derived from non-depleted graft cells. T-cell counts and diversity were attributed mostly to newly produced T cells one year after transplant. Day-60 TCRbeta diversity that was high in some patients was derived from surviving recipient T cells and thymic progenitors.

V was cut by 0 bases and J by 4 bases, with 13 bases left in between. CDR1 and CDR2 from the germline V gene are LNHNV and YYDKDF (reference sequence). This CDR3 contains 15 residues. Notes on this clonotype: The antigen remains undetermined.

Unique molecular identifiers were used to barcode this TCRbeta library. TCRdb redid the calling of the PCR reads with MiXCR, one entry per CDR3 protein. The sample has approximately 120,000 distinct CDR3 sequences; 9.5% to 10% are singletons. The starting material was PBMCs, mostly from graft donor cells, obtained 180 days after TCRalphabeta/CD19-depleted stem cell transplant. This chain connects TRBV15 to TRBJ2-7, with D perhaps being TRBD1 or TRBD2 (5 bases each). This TCR was sampled from a girl in the first two years of life who had a stem cell transplant for combined immunodeficiency, so the T cells may come from the graft donor. CDR3 nucleotides: TGTGCCACCAGCAGAGATCTCCAGGGACGATACGAGCAGTACTTC. Translated: CATSRDLQGRYEQYF.